Below, 21 T cell receptor beta chains from the same sample are listed, as sequenced in a study of T cell responses to AZD1222 COVID-19 vaccine. The table came from immunoSEQ multiplex PCR; TCRdb's copy has only in-frame clones and leaves some out. Of approximately 130,000 clones detected, under 95% appear once; the ten largest clones hold 2.5% to 4%. Source: peripheral blood, taken on day 0 of AZD1222 vaccination. These receptors originate from an adult in good health.

The rearrangement links TRBV4-1 to TRBJ1-1, with unresolved D. Trimming stripped 6 bases from V and 1 base from J, with 15 bases between. The CDR3 is 15 amino acids. Germline V gene data show CDR1 as MGHRA and CDR2 as YSYEKL. In DNA, the CDR3 is TGCGCCAGCAGGCCCGCACCCATGGCGAACACTGAAGCTTTCTTT. Protein product: CASRPAPMANTEAFF.

V usage is TRBV9 and J usage is TRBJ2-7; D is unclear. This CDR3 spans 14 amino acids. Germline V gives CDR1 SGDLS, CDR2 YYNGEE. V lost 2 bases and J lost 0, with 9 bases in between. The CDR3 DNA reads as TGTGCCAGCAGCGTGGGCGGCTTCTCCTACGAGCAGTACTTC. This translates into CASSVGGFSYEQYF.

This clone was seen more than once but under ten times. This chain links TRBV7-2 with TRBJ1-4; TRBD1 is a possible D gene (5 bases). The CDR3 loop spans 14 amino acids. Germline-derived CDR1 and CDR2 are SGHTA and FQGNSA. V lost 2 bases, J lost 8 bases, and 12 bases lay in between. The DNA for the CDR3 is TGTGCCAGCAGCTTATATCCAGGGTGGGAAAAACTGTTTTTT. This encodes CASSLYPGWEKLFF.

This clone has only one observation. The rearrangement joins TRBV3-1 (or the pseudogene TRBV3-2) to TRBJ2-3; 9 bases agree with TRBD1. Germline-derived CDR1 and CDR2 are LGHDT and YNNKEL (reference sequence). Trimming cost V 4 bases and J 10 bases; bases outside gene matches: 9. This CDR3 has 14 amino acids. The DNA for the CDR3 is TGTGCCAGCAGCCGTCCCGGGACAGGGTACGCGCAGTATTTT. It yields the protein CASSRPGTGYAQYF.

V gene TRBV4-3 combines with J gene TRBJ2-4; 13 bases are a match to TRBD2. The CDR3 covers 19 residues. Germline V gene lookup returns CDR1 LGHNA and CDR2 YSLEER. J was trimmed by 3 bases and V by 0 bases; bases with no gene match: 8. For the CDR3, the DNA is TGCGCCAGCAGCCAAGATACTAGCGGGAGGGCCTTGGTCAAAAACATTCAGTACTTC. Protein product: CASSQDTSGRALVKNIQYF.

The chain joins TRBV27 to TRBJ2-3; possibly TRBD2 for D (5 bases). Germline-derived CDR1 and CDR2 are MNHEY and SMNVEV (reference sequence). The germline V and J ends were trimmed by 8 bases and 1 base, with 10 bases remaining between them. The CDR3 extends over 13 amino acids. For the CDR3, the DNA is TGTGCCAGCTGGCGGGCCGGCACAGATACGCAGTATTTT. Encoded protein: CASWRAGTDTQYF.

This clone was picked up one time. The chain recombines TRBV5-1 with TRBJ1-3; the D is unclear. Germline V gives CDR1 SGHRS, CDR2 YFSETQ. V lost 0 bases to trimming and J lost 0 bases, with 7 bases between them. The CDR3 extends over 15 amino acids. The CDR3 bases are TGCGCCAGCAGCTTGGGAGGCAGCTCTGGAAACACCATATATTTT. Translation gives CASSLGGSSGNTIYF. The variable domain in full, completed from reference TRBV5-1 and TRBJ1-3, reads KAGVTQTPRYLIKTRGQQVTLSCSPISGHRSVSWYQQTPGQGLQFLFEYFSETQRNKGNFPGRFSGRQFSNSRSEMNVSTLELGDSALYLCASSLGGSSGNTIYFGEGSWLTVV.

V and J are TRBV5-4 and TRBJ2-2, with 7 bases fitting TRBD1. Trimming took 1 base from V and 5 from J; bases not matched to a gene: 5. Per the germline V gene, CDR1 is SGHNT and CDR2 is YYREEE (reference sequence). The CDR3 has 15 residues. DNA of the CDR3: TGTGCCAGCAGCTTGCGGGACAGACCGACCGGGGAGCTGTTTTTT. Its translation is CASSLRDRPTGELFF.

The chain uses TRBV11-3 and TRBJ1-1; D is perhaps TRBD1 (6 bases). The CDR3 is 13 residues long. Germline V gives CDR1 SGHNT, CDR2 YENEEA. Trimming pared 6 bases from V and 3 bases from J, leaving 11 bases between. In DNA form, the CDR3 reads TGTGCCAGCAGTCTAGGGACACACACTGAAGCTTTCTTT. Amino acids: CASSLGTHTEAFF.

This rearrangement joins TRBV29-1 to TRBJ1-5; maybe TRBD1 (6 bases). Germline V gene lookup returns CDR1 SQVTM and CDR2 ANQGSEA. This CDR3 comprises 13 residues. V lost 7 bases to trimming and J lost 3 bases, with 13 bases between them. CDR3 nucleotide sequence: TGCAGCGGGATGACAGGTCCCAATCAGCCCCAGCATTTT. This translates into CSGMTGPNQPQHF.

The rearrangement links TRBV19 to TRBJ2-6, with D possibly TRBD1 on 5 matching bases. Germline lookup yields CDR1 LNHDA and CDR2 SQIVND (reference sequence). CDR3 length: 14 residues. Deletions cut 8 bases from V and 3 bases from J, with 11 bases between. The CDR3 DNA sequence: TGTGCCAGTGCTCCAGGGTATGGGGCCAACGTCCTGACTTTC. This translates into CASAPGYGANVLTF.

The chain employs TRBV5-4 and TRBJ1-2, with 8 positions matching TRBD1. This CDR3 comprises 12 residues. Germline CDR1 is SGHNT and CDR2 is YYREEE (reference sequence). V lost 3 bases to trimming and J lost 12 bases; unmatched junction nucleotides: 7. CDR3 DNA: TGTGCCAGCAGCTCTGATGGACAGGGACACACCTTC. Its translation: CASSSDGQGHTF.

CDR3 in amino acids: CASSSPRRETETQYF. The DNA of the CDR3 is TGTGCCAGCAGCTCCCCTCGGCGGGAGACCGAGACCCAGTACTTC. The rearrangement links TRBV7-9 to TRBJ2-5, with 7 bases fitting TRBD2. The germline V gene encodes CDR1 SEHNR and CDR2 FQNEAQ (reference sequence). The CDR3 loop spans 15 amino acids. V was pared by 4 bases and J by 5 bases, with 10 bases of the junction left unmatched.

This clone was found once. This chain joins TRBV6-2 or TRBV6-3 and TRBJ1-2; no firm D call. The length of the CDR3 is 13 residues. Trimming removed 5 bases from V and 0 bases from J, with 7 bases in between. CDR1 and CDR2 from the germline V gene are MNHEY and SVGEGT. The CDR3 sequence is CASSTGTNYGYTF. CDR3 bases: TGTGCCAGCAGTACCGGCACTAACTATGGCTACACCTTC.

This chain connects TRBV14 to TRBJ2-6; unclear D gene. The CDR3 has 16 residues. Germline CDR1 is SGHDN and CDR2 is FVKESK. Trimming took 5 bases from V and 3 from J, leaving 14 bases between them. The CDR3 DNA follows: TGTGCCAGCAGCGACGGAGTGCGCGGTGGGGCCAACGTCCTGACTTTC. Protein: CASSDGVRGGANVLTF.

The rearrangement links TRBV30 to TRBJ1-1; D gene unclear. The CDR3 has 12 residues. V lost 8 bases and J lost 5, with 15 bases in between. The germline CDR1 and CDR2 sequences are GTSNPN and SVGIG (reference sequence). CDR3 in amino acids: CAQNRGNTEAFF. As DNA, the CDR3 is TGTGCCCAGAATCGGGGAAATACTGAAGCTTTCTTT.

A single count supports this clone. V gene TRBV5-1 combines with J gene TRBJ1-4; D unclear. The CDR3 runs 15 residues. V was trimmed by 0 bases and J by 4 bases, leaving 10 bases between them. Germline CDR1 SGHRS, CDR2 YFSETQ. The CDR3 DNA follows: TGCGCCAGCAGCTTGGTCGGAGGAGTTAATGAAAAACTGTTTTTT. Its protein is CASSLVGGVNEKLFF.

This chain connects TRBV7-9 to TRBJ1-2; D remains ambiguous. Trimming took off 2 bases at V and 4 bases at J, with 8 bases between the two ends. Germline V gives CDR1 SEHNR, CDR2 FQNEAQ (reference sequence). CDR3 length: 13 amino acids. The CDR3 loop is CASSLQALYGYTF. CDR3 sequence (DNA): TGTGCCAGCAGCTTACAGGCGCTCTATGGCTACACCTTC.

The chain joins TRBV7-2 to TRBJ2-5, with 7 bases that match TRBD2. V shed 0 bases and J 2 bases; nucleotides not matched to a gene: 3. There are 15 residues in the CDR3. Germline assignment: CDR1 SGHTA and CDR2 FQGNSA. The CDR3 loop reads CASSLARGTQETQYF. For the CDR3, the DNA is TGTGCCAGCAGCTTAGCGCGGGGGACTCAAGAGACCCAGTACTTC. Combining the CDR3 with reference TRBV7-2 and TRBJ2-5 gives the whole variable domain GAGVSQSPSNKVTEKGKDVELRCDPISGHTALYWYRQSLGQGLEFLIYFQGNSAPDKSGLPSDRFSAERTGGSVSTLTIQRTQQEDSAVYLCASSLARGTQETQYFGPGTRLLVL.

The chain employs TRBV29-1 and TRBJ1-1; 9 bases agree with TRBD1. The ends lost 5 bases at V and 4 bases at J; junction bases unmatched: 8. Germline values: CDR1 SQVTM, CDR2 ANQGSEA. The length of the CDR3 is 14 residues. The chain's CDR3 is CSVPGQGLGTEAFF. For the CDR3, the DNA is TGCAGCGTTCCGGGACAGGGCCTCGGCACTGAAGCTTTCTTT.

In DNA form, the CDR3 reads TGTGCCTCTAGGGACAGGACGGGCACAGATACGCAGTATTTT. It codes for CASRDRTGTDTQYF. This chain links TRBV28 with TRBJ2-3, with TRBD1 matching 8 bases. The V and J ends lost 11 bases and 1 base, in that order; junction bases with no gene match: 8. The CDR3 spans 14 residues. Looked up from germline, CDR1 is MDHEN and CDR2 is SYDVKM.